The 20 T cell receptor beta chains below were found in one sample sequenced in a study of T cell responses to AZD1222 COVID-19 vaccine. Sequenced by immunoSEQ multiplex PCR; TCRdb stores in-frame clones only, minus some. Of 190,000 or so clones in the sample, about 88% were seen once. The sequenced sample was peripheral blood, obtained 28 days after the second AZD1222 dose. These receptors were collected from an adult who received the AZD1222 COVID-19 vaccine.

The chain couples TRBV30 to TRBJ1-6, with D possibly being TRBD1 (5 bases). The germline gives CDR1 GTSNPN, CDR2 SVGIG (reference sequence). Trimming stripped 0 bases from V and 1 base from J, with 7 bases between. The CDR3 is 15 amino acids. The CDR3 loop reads CAWSVGVSYNSPLHF. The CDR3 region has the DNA TGTGCCTGGAGTGTAGGGGTTTCCTATAATTCACCCCTCCACTTT.

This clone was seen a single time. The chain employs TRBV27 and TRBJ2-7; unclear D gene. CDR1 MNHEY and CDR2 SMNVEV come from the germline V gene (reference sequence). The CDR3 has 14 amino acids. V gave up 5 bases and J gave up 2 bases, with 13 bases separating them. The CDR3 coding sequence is TGTGCCAGCAGTCCTAAGCAGAATGCCTACGAGCAGTACTTC. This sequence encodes CASSPKQNAYEQYF.

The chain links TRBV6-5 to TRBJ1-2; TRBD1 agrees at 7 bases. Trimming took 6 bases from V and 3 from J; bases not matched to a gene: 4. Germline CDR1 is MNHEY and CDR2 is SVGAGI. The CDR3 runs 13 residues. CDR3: CASSPTGDYGYTF. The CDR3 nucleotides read TGTGCCAGCAGCCCAACAGGGGACTATGGCTACACCTTC.

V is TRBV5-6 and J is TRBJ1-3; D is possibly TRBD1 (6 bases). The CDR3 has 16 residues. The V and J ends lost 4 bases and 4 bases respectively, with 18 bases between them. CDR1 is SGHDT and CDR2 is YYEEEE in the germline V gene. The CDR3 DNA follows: TGTGCCAGCAGCCCCCGGGGGCCCGGCGGGGGAAACACCATATATTTT. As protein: CASSPRGPGGGNTIYF.

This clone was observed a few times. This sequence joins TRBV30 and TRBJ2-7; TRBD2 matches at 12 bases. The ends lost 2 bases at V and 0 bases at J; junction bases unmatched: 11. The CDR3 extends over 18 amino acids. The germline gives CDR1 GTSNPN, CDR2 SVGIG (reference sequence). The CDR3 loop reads CAWSTTSGSLLSSYEQYF. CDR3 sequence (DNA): TGTGCCTGGAGTACGACTAGCGGGAGCCTCCTCAGCTCCTACGAGCAGTACTTC.

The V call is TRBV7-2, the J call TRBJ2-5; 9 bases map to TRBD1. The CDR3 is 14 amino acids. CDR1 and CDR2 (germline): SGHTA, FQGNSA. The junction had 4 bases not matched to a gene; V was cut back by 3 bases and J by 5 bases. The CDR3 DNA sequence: TGTGCCAGCAGCTTCGACAGGGGGTGGGAGACCCAGTACTTC. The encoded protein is CASSFDRGWETQYF. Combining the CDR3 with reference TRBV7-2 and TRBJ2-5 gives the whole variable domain GAGVSQSPSNKVTEKGKDVELRCDPISGHTALYWYRQSLGQGLEFLIYFQGNSAPDKSGLPSDRFSAERTGGSVSTLTIQRTQQEDSAVYLCASSFDRGWETQYFGPGTRLLVL.

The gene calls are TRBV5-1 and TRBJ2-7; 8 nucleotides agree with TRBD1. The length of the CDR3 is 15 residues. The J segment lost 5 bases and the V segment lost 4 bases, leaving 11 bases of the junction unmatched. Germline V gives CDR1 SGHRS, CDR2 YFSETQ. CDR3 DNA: TGCGCCAGCAGCCGCGAAACAGGGGGTGCAAACGAGCAGTACTTC. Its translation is CASSRETGGANEQYF.

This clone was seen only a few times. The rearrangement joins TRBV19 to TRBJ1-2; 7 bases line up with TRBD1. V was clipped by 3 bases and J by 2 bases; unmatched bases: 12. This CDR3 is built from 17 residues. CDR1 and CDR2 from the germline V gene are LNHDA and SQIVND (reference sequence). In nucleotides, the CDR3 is TGTGCCAGTAGTATTCCGAGGGGGGGACAGCTAAACTATGGCTACACCTTC. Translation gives CASSIPRGGQLNYGYTF.

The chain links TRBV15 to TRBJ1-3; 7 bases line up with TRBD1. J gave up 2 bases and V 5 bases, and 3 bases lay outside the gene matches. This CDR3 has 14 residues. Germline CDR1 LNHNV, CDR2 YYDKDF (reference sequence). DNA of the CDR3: TGTGCCACCAGCGGACAGGTGACTGGAAACACCATATATTTT. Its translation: CATSGQVTGNTIYF.

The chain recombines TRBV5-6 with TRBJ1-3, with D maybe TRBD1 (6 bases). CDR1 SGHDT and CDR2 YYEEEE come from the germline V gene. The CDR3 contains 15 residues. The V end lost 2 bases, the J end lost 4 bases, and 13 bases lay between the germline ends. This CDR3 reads CASSLSGENGNTIYF. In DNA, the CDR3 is TGTGCCAGCAGCTTATCAGGGGAGAACGGAAACACCATATATTTT.

CDR3 sequence: CASSFEGGGQPQHF. In DNA, the CDR3 is TGTGCCAGCAGTTTTGAGGGTGGTGGTCAGCCCCAGCATTTT. The chain employs TRBV28 and TRBJ1-5; no clear D gene. The CDR3 consists of 14 residues. Germline V gives CDR1 MDHEN, CDR2 SYDVKM. Trimming removed 3 bases from V and 6 bases from J, with 12 bases in between.

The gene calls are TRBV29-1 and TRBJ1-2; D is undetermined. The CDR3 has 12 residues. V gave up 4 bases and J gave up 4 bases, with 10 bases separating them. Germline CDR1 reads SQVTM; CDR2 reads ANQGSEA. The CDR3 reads CSVGVNGYGYTF. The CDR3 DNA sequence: TGCAGCGTTGGGGTTAACGGCTATGGCTACACCTTC. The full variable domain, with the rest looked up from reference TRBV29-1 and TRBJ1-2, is SAVISQKPSRDICQRGTSLTIQCQVDSQVTMMFWYRQQPGQSLTLIATANQGSEATYESGFVIDKFPISRPNLTFSTLTVSNMSPEDSSIYLCSVGVNGYGYTFGSGTRLTVV.

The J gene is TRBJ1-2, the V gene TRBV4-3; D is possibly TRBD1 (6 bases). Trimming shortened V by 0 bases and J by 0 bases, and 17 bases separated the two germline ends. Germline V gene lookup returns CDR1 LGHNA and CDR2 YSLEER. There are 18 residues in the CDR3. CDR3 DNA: TGCGCCAGCAGCCAAGATCTGGGGGCTCACAGGGCTAACTATGGCTACACCTTC. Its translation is CASSQDLGAHRANYGYTF.

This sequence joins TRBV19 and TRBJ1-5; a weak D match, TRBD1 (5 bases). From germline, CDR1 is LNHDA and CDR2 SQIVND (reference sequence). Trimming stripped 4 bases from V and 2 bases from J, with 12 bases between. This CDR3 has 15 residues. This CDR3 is CASSTEGRRNQPQHF. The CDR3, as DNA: TGTGCCAGTAGTACCGAGGGGAGACGCAATCAGCCCCAGCATTTT. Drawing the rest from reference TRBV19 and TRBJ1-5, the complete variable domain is DGGITQSPKYLFRKEGQNVTLSCEQNLNHDAMYWYRQDPGQGLRLIYYSQIVNDFQKGDIAEGYSVSREKKESFPLTVTSAQKNPTAFYLCASSTEGRRNQPQHFGDGTRLSIL.

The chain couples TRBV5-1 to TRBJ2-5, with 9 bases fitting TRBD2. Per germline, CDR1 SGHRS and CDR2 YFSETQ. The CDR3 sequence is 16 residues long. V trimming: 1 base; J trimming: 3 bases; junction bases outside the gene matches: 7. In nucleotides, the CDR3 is TGCGCCAGCAGCTTGAGGTTGCGGGAGGGAGAAGAGACCCAGTACTTC. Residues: CASSLRLREGEETQYF.

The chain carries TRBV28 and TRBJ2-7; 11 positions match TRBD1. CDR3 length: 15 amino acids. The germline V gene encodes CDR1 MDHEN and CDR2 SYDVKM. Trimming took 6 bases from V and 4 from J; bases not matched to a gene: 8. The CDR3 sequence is CASSTPGQGVYEQYF. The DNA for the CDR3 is TGTGCCAGCAGCACACCGGGACAGGGGGTTTACGAGCAGTACTTC.

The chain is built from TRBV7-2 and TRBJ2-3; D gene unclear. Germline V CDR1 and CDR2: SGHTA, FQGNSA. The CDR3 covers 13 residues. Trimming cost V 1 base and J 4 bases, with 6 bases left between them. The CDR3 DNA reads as TGTGCCAGCAGCTTAGGGTCGGCAGATACGCAGTATTTT. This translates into CASSLGSADTQYF. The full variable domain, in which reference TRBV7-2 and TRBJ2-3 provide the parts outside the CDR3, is GAGVSQSPSNKVTEKGKDVELRCDPISGHTALYWYRQSLGQGLEFLIYFQGNSAPDKSGLPSDRFSAERTGGSVSTLTIQRTQQEDSAVYLCASSLGSADTQYFGPGTRLTVL.

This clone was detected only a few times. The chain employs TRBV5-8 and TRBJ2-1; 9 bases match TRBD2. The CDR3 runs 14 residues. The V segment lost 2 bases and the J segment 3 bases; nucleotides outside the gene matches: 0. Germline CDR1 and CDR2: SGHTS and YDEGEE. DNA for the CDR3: TGTGCCAGCAGCTTTAGCGGGAGCTACAATGAGCAGTTCTTC. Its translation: CASSFSGSYNEQFF.

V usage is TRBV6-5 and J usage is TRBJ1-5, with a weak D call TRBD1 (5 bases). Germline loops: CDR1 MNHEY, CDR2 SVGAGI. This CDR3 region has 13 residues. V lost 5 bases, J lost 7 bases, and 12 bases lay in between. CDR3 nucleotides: TGTGCCAGCAGTCCAGGGTTTTACCAGCCCCAGCATTTT. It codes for CASSPGFYQPQHF.

CDR3 protein: CASSEETVTYEQYF. Here the CDR3 DNA reads TGTGCCAGCAGTGAAGAGACAGTAACCTACGAGCAGTACTTC. This chain joins TRBV2 and TRBJ2-7, with D tentatively TRBD1 (5 bases). Trimming took 1 base from V and 2 from J, leaving 9 bases between them. The CDR3 consists of 14 residues. Germline values: CDR1 SNHLY, CDR2 FYNNEI.